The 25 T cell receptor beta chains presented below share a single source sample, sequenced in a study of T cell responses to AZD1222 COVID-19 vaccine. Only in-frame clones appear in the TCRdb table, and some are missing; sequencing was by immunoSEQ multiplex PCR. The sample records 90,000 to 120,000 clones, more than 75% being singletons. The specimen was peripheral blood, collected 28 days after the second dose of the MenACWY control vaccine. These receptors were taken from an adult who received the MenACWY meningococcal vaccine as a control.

The CDR3 DNA reads TGTGCCTCCACAGGGGAGATAGGAAACACCATATATTTT. It specifies CASTGEIGNTIYF. The chain couples TRBV30 to TRBJ1-3, with 7 bases identical to TRBD1. CDR1 GTSNPN and CDR2 SVGIG come from the germline V gene (reference sequence). Trimming cost V 7 bases and J 4 bases; bases outside gene matches: 7. This CDR3 contains 13 residues.

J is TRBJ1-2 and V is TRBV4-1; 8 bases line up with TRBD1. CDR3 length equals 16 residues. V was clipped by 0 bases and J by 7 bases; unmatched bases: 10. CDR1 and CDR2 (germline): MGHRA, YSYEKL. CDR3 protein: CASSQEGLQGAGGYTF. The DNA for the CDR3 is TGCGCCAGCAGCCAAGAAGGTTTGCAGGGGGCGGGTGGCTACACCTTC.

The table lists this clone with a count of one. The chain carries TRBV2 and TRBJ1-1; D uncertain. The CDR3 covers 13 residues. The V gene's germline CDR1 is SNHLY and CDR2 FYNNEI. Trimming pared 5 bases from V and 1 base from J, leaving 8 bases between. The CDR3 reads CASSPSGNTEAFF. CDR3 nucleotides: TGTGCCAGCAGTCCATCCGGGAACACTGAAGCTTTCTTT.

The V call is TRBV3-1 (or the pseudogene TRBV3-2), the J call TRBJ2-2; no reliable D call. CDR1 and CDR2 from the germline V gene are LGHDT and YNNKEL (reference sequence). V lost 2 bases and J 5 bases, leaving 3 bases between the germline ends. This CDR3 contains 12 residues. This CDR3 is CASSQRTGELFF. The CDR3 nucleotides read TGTGCCAGCAGCCAAAGGACCGGGGAGCTGTTTTTT.

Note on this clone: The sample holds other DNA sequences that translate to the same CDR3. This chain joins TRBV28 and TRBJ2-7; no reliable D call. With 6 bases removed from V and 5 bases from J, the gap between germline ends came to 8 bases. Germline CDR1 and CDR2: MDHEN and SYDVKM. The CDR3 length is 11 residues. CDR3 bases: TGTGCCAGCAGCCTAAGCGACGAGCAGTACTTC. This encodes CASSLSDEQYF.

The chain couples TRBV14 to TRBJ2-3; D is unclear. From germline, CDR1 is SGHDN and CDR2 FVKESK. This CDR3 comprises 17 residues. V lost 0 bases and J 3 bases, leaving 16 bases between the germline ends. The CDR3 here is CASSQDFGAVRTDTQYF. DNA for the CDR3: TGTGCCAGCAGCCAAGATTTCGGCGCTGTACGGACAGATACGCAGTATTTT.

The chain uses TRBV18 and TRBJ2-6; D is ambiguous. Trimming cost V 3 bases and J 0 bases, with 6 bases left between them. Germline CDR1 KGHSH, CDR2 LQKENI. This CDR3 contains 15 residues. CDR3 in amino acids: CASSPPPSGANVLTF. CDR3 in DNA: TGTGCCAGCTCACCTCCGCCCTCTGGGGCCAACGTCCTGACTTTC.

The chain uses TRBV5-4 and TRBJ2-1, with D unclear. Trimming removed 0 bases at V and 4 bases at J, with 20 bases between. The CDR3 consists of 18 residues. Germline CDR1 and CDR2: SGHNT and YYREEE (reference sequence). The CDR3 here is CASSLDFSPLPLYNEQFF. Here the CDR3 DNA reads TGTGCCAGCAGCTTGGACTTTAGTCCTCTTCCCCTATACAATGAGCAGTTCTTC.

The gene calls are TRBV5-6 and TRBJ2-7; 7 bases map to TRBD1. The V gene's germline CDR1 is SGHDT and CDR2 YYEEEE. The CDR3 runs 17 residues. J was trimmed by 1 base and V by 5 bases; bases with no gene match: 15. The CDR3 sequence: CASRDRLKGSTSYEQYF. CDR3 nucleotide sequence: TGTGCCAGCAGGGACAGGCTGAAAGGTTCAACGTCCTACGAGCAGTACTTC.

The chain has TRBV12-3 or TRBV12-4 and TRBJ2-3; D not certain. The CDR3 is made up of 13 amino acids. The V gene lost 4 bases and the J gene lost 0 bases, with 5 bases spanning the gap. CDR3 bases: TGTGCCAGCAGTTACTCTAGCACAGATACGCAGTATTTT. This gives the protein CASSYSSTDTQYF.

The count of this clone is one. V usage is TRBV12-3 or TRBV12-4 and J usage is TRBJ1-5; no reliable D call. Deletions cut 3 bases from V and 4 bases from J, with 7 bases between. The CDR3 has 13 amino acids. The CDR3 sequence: CASSFLINQPQHF. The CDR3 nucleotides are TGTGCCAGCAGTTTTTTAATTAATCAGCCCCAGCATTTT.

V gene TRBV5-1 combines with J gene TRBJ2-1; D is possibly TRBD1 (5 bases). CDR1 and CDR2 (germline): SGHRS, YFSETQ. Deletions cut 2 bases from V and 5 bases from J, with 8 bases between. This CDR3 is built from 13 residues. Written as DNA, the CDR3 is TGCGCCAGCAGCTTCTTGACAGACAATGAGCAGTTCTTC. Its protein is CASSFLTDNEQFF.

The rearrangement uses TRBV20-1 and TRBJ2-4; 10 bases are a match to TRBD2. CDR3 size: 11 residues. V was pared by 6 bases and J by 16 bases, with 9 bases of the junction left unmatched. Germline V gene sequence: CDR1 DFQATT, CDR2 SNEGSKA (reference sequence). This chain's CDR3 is CSARLAGLPYF. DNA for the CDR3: TGCAGTGCGAGACTAGCGGGCCTACCTTACTTC.

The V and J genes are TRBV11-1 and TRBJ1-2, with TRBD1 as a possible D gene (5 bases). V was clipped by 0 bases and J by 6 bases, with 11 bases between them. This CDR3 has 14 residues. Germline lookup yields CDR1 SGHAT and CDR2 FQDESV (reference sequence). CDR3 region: CASSLAGRADGYTF. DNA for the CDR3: TGTGCCAGCAGCTTAGCGGGCAGGGCGGATGGCTACACCTTC.

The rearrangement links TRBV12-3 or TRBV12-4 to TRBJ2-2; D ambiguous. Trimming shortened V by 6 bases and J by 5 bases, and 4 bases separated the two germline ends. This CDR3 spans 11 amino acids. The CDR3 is CASSRTGELFF. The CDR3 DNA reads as TGTGCCAGCAGCCGGACCGGGGAGCTGTTTTTT.

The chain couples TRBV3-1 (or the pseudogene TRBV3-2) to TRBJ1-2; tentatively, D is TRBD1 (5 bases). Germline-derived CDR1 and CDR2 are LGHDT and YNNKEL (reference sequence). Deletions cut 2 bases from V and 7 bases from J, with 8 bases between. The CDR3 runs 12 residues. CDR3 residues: CASSQMGVGYTF. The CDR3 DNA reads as TGTGCCAGCAGCCAAATGGGGGTTGGCTACACCTTC.

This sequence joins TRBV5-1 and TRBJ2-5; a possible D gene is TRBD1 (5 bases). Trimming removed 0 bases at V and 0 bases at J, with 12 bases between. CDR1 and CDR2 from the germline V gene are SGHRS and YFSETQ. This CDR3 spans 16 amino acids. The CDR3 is CASSLAPTANQETQYF. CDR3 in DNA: TGCGCCAGCAGCTTGGCCCCGACAGCTAACCAAGAGACCCAGTACTTC.

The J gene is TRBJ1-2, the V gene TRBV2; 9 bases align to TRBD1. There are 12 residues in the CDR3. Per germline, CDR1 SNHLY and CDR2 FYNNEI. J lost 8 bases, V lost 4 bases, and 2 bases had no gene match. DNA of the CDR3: TGTGCCAGCAGTGCGGGACAGGGAGGCTACACCTTC. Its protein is CASSAGQGGYTF.

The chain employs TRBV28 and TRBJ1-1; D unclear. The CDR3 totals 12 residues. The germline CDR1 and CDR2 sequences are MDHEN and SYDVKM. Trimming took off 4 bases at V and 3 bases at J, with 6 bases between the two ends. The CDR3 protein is CASSSVHTEAFF. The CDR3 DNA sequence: TGTGCCAGCAGTTCCGTGCACACTGAAGCTTTCTTT.

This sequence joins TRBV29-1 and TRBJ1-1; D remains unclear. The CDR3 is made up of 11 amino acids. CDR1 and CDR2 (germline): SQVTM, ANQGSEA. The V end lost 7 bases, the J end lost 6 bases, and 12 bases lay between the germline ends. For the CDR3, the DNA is TGCAGCGCCATTCGGCTGGCTGAAGCTTTCTTT. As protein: CSAIRLAEAFF. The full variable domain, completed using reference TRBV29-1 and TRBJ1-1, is SAVISQKPSRDICQRGTSLTIQCQVDSQVTMMFWYRQQPGQSLTLIATANQGSEATYESGFVIDKFPISRPNLTFSTLTVSNMSPEDSSIYLCSAIRLAEAFFGQGTRLTVV.

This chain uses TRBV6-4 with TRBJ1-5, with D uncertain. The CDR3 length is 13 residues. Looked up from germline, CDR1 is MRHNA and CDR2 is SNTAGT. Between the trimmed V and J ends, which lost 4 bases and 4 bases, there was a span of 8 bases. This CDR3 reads CASSVTVNQPQHF. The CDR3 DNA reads TGTGCCAGCAGTGTAACGGTGAATCAGCCCCAGCATTTT.

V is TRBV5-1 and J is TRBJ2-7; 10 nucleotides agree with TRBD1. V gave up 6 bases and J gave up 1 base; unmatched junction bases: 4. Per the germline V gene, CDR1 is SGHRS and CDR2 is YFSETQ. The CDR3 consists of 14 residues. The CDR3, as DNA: TGCGCCAGCAAAGAGGGACAGGGGTCCTACGAGCAGTACTTC. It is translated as CASKEGQGSYEQYF.

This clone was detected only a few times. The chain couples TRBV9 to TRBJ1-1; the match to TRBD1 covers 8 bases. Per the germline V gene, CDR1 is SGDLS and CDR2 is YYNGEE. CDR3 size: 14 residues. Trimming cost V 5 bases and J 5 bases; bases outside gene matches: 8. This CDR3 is CASSAGGADTEAFF. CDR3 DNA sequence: TGTGCCAGCAGTGCAGGGGGCGCGGATACTGAAGCTTTCTTT.

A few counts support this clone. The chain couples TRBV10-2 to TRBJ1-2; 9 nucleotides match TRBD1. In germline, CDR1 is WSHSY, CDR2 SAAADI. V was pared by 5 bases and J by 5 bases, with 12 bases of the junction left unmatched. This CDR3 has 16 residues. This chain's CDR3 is CASSTGGTGRRYGYTF. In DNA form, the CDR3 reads TGCGCCAGCAGTACAGGGGGCACCGGTAGGCGGTATGGCTACACCTTC.

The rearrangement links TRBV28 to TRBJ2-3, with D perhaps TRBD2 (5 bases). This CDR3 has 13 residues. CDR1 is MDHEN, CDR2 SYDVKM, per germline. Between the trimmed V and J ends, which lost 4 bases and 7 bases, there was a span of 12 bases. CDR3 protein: CASSSPETNTQYF. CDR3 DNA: TGTGCCAGCAGTTCCCCGGAGACTAATACGCAGTATTTT. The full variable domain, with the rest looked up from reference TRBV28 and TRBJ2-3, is DVKVTQSSRYLVKRTGEKVFLECVQDMDHENMFWYRQDPGLGLRLIYFSYDVKMKEKGDIPEGYSVSREKKERFSLILESASTNQTSMYLCASSSPETNTQYFGPGTRLTVL.